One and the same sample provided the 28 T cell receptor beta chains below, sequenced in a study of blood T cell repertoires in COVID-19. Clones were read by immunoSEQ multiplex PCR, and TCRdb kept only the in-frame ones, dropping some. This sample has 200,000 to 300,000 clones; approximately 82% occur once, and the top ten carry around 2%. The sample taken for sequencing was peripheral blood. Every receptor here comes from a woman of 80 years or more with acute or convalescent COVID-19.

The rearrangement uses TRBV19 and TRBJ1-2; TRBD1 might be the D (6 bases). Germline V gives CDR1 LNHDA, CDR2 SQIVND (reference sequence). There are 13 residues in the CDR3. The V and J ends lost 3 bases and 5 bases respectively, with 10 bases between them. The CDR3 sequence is CASSIGGQYGYTF. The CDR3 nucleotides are TGTGCCAGTAGTATTGGGGGACAATATGGCTACACCTTC. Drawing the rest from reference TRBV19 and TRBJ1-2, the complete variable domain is DGGITQSPKYLFRKEGQNVTLSCEQNLNHDAMYWYRQDPGQGLRLIYYSQIVNDFQKGDIAEGYSVSREKKESFPLTVTSAQKNPTAFYLCASSIGGQYGYTFGSGTRLTVV.

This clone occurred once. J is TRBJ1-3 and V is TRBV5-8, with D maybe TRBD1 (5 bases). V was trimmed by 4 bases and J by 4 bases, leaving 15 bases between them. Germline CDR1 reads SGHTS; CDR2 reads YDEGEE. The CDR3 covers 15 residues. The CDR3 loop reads CASSLNRLRGNTIYF. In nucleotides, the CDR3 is TGTGCCAGCAGCCTTAACAGGTTAAGAGGAAACACCATATATTTT.

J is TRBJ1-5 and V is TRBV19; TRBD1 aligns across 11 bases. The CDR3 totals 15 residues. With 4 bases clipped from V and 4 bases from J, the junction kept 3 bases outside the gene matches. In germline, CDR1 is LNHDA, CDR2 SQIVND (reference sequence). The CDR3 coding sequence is TGTGCCAGTAGTAAGGACAGGGGGCGGAATCAGCCCCAGCATTTT. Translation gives CASSKDRGRNQPQHF.

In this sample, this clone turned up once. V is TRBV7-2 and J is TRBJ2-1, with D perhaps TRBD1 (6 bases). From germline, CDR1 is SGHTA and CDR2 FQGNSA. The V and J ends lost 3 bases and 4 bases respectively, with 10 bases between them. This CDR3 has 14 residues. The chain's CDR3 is CASSFKGVYNEQFF. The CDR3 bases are TGTGCCAGCAGCTTTAAGGGGGTTTACAATGAGCAGTTCTTC.

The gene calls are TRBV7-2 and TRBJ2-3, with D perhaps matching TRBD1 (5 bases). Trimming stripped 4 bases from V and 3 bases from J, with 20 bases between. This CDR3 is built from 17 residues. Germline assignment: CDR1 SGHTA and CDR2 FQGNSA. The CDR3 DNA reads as TGTGCCAGCAGCTCGACCTACAGGTCTGGGGCGACAGATACGCAGTATTTT. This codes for CASSSTYRSGATDTQYF.

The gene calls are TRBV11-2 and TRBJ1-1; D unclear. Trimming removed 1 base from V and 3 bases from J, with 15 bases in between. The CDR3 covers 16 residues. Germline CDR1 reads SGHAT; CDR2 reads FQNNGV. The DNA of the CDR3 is TGTGCCAGCAGCTTAGGTTACAGCTCCTCGTACACTGAAGCTTTCTTT. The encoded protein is CASSLGYSSSYTEAFF. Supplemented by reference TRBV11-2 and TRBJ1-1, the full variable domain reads EAGVAQSPRYKIIEKRQSVAFWCNPISGHATLYWYQQILGQGPKLLIQFQNNGVVDDSQLPKDRFSAERLKGVDSTLKIQPAKLEDSAVYLCASSLGYSSSYTEAFFGQGTRLTVV.

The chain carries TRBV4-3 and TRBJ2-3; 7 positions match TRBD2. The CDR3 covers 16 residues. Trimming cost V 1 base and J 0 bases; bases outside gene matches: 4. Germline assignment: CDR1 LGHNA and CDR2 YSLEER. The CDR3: CASSQGLAYSTDTQYF. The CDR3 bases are TGCGCCAGCAGCCAAGGACTAGCATACAGCACAGATACGCAGTATTTT.

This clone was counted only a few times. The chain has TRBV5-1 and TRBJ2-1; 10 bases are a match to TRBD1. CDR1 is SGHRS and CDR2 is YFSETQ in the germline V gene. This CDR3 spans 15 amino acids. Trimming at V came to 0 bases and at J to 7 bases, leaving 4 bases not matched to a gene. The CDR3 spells CASSLGQGASNEQFF. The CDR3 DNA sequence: TGCGCCAGCAGCTTGGGACAGGGGGCAAGTAATGAGCAGTTCTTC.

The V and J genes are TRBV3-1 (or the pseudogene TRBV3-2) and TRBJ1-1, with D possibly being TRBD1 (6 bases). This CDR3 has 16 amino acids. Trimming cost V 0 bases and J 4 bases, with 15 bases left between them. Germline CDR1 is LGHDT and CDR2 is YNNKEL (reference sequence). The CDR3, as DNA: TGTGCCAGCAGCCAAGATCGAGGGGGTGTGGGCACTGAAGCTTTCTTT. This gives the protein CASSQDRGGVGTEAFF.

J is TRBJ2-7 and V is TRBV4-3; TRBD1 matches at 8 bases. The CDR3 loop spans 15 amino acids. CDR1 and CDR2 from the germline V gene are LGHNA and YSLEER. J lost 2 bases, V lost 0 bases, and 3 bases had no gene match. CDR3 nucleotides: TGCGCCAGCAGCCAAGACAGGGGACAGGCCTACGAGCAGTACTTC. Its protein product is CASSQDRGQAYEQYF.

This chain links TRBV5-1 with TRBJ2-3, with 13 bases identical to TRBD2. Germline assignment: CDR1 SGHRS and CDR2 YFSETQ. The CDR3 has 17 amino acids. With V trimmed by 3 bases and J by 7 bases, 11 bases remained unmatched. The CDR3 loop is CASSSTPGTSGIYTQYF. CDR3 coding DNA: TGCGCCAGCAGCTCAACACCCGGGACTAGCGGGATCTATACGCAGTATTTT.

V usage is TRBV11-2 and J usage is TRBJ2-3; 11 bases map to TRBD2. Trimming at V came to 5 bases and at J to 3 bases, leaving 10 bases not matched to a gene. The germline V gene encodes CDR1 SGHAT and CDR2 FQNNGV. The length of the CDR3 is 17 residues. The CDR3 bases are TGTGCCAGCAGCCGTAGCGGGAGGGCCTGGGGTACAGATACGCAGTATTTT. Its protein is CASSRSGRAWGTDTQYF.

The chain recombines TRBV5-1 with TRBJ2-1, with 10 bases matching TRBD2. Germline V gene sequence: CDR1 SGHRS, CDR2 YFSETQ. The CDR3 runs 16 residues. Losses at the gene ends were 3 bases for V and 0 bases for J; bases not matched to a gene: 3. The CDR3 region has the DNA TGCGCCAGCAGCTGGACTAGCGGAAGCTCCTACAATGAGCAGTTCTTC. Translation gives CASSWTSGSSYNEQFF. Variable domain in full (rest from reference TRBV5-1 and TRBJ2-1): KAGVTQTPRYLIKTRGQQVTLSCSPISGHRSVSWYQQTPGQGLQFLFEYFSETQRNKGNFPGRFSGRQFSNSRSEMNVSTLELGDSALYLCASSWTSGSSYNEQFFGPGTRLTVL.

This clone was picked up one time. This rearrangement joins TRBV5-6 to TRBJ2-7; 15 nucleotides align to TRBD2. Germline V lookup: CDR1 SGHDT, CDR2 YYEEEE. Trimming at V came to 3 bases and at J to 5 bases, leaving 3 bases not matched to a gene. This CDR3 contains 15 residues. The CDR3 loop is CASSSGLAGGHEQYF. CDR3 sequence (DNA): TGTGCCAGCAGCTCGGGACTAGCGGGGGGCCACGAGCAGTACTTC.

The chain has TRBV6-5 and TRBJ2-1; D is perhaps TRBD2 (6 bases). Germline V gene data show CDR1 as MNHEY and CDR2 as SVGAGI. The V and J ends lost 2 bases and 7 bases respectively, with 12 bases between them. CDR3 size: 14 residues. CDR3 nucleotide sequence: TGTGCCAGCAGTTACGAGGCCGGAGGGAATGAGCAGTTCTTC. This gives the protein CASSYEAGGNEQFF.

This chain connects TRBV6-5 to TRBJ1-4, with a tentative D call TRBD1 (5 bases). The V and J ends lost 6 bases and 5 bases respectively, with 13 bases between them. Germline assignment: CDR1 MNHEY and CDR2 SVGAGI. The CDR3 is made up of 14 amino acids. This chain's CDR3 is CASRSGTSNEKLFF. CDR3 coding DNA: TGTGCCAGCAGATCCGGGACTTCGAATGAAAAACTGTTTTTT.

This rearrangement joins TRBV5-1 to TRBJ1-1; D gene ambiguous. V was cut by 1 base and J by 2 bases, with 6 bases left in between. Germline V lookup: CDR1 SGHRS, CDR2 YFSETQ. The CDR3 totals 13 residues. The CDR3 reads CASSLLVNTEAFF. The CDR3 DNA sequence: TGCGCCAGCAGCTTGCTCGTTAACACTGAAGCTTTCTTT.

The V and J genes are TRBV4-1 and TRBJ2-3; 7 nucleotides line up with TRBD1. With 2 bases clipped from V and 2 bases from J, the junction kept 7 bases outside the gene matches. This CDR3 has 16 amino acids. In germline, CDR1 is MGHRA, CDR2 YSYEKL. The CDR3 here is CASSQFRTGTTDTQYF. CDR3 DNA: TGCGCCAGCAGCCAATTCCGGACAGGTACCACAGATACGCAGTATTTT.

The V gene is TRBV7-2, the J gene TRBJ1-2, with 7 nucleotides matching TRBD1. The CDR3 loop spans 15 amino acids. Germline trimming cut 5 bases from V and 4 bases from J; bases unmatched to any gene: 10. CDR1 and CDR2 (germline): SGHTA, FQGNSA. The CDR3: CASSPRAGGGYGYTF. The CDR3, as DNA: TGTGCCAGCAGCCCGAGGGCAGGGGGTGGCTATGGCTACACCTTC.

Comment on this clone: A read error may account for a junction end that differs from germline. Written as DNA, the CDR3 is TGTGCTAGCAGCTCAGGGACTAGCGTGGGTGAGCAGTTCTTC. The encoded protein is CASSSGTSVGEQFF. This chain connects TRBV7-7 to TRBJ2-1, with TRBD2 matching 10 bases. The CDR3 length is 14 residues. From germline, CDR1 is SSHAT and CDR2 FNYEAQ (reference sequence).

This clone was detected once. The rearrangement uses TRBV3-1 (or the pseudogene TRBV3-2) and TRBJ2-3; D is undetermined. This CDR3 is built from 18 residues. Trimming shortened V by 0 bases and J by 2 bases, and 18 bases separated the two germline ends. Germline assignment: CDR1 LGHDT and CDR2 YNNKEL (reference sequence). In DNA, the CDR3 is TGTGCCAGCAGCCAAGAGGTCGGCAGGAAAAAGTCCACAGATACGCAGTATTTT. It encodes CASSQEVGRKKSTDTQYF.

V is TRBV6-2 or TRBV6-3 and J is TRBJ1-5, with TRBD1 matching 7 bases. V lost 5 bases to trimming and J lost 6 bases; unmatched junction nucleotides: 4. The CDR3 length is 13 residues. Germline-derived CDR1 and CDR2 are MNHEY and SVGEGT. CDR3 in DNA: TGTGCCAGCAGTATGAACAGGGGTCAGCCCCAGCATTTT. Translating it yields CASSMNRGQPQHF.

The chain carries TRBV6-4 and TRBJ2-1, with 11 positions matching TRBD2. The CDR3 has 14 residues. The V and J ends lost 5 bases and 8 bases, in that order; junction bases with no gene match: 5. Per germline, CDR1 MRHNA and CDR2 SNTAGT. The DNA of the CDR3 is TGTGCCAGCAGTCTAGCGGGAGGTTGGGATGAGCAGTTCTTC. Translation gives CASSLAGGWDEQFF.

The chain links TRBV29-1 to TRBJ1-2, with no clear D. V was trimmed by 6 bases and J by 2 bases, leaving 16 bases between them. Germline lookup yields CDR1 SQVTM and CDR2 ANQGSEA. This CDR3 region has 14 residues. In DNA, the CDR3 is TGCAGCGTCCTCCTTACCAACTCAAACTATGGCTACACCTTC. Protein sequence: CSVLLTNSNYGYTF.

The CDR3 spells CASSSTGEGKTQYF. The CDR3 DNA sequence: TGCGCCAGCAGCTCCACAGGGGAAGGAAAGACCCAGTACTTC. The chain employs TRBV5-1 and TRBJ2-5; 7 bases map to TRBD1. The CDR3 runs 14 residues. Germline CDR1 reads SGHRS; CDR2 reads YFSETQ. The V segment lost 3 bases and the J segment 6 bases; nucleotides outside the gene matches: 8.

For the CDR3, the DNA is TGTGCCAGCAGCGTAGGTTGGGGCGCTAACTATGGCTACACCTTC. It specifies CASSVGWGANYGYTF. The J gene is TRBJ1-2, the V gene TRBV9, with D perhaps matching TRBD1 (5 bases). V dropped 0 bases and J dropped 0 bases, with 9 bases sitting between them. This CDR3 contains 15 residues. Per the germline V gene, CDR1 is SGDLS and CDR2 is YYNGEE.

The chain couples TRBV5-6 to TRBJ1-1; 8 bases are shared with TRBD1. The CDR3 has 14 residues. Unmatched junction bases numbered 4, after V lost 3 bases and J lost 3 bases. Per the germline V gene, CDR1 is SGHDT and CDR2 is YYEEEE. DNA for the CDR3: TGTGCCAGCAGCTCCGCAGGGGGCCACACTGAAGCTTTCTTT. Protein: CASSSAGGHTEAFF.

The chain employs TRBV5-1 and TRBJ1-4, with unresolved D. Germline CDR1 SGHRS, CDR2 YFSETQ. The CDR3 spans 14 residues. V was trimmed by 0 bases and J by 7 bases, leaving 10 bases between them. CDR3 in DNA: TGCGCCAGCAGCTTGGTGCCTGAGGGTGAAAAACTGTTTTTT. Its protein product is CASSLVPEGEKLFF. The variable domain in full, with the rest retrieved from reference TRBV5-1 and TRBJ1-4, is KAGVTQTPRYLIKTRGQQVTLSCSPISGHRSVSWYQQTPGQGLQFLFEYFSETQRNKGNFPGRFSGRQFSNSRSEMNVSTLELGDSALYLCASSLVPEGEKLFFGSGTQLSVL.